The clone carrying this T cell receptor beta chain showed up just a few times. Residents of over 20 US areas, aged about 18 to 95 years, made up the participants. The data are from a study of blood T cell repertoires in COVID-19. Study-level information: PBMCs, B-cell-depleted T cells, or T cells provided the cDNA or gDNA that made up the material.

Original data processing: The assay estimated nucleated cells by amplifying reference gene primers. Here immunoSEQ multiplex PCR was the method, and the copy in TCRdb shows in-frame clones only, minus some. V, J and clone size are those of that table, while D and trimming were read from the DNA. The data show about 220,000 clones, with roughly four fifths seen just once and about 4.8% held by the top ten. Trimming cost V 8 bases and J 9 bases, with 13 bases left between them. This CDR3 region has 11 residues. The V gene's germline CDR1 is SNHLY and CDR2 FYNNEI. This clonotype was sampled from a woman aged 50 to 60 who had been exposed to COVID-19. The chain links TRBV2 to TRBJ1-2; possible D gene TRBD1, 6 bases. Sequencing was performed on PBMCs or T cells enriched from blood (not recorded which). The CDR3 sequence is CASGGGQRYTF. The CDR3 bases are TGTGCCAGCGGCGGGGGCCAGCGCTACACCTTC. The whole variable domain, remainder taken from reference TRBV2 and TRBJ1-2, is EPEVTQTPSHQVTQMGQEVILRCVPISNHLYFYWYRQILGQKVEFLVSFYNNEISEKSEIFDDQFSVERPDGSNFTLKIRSTKLEDSAMYFCASGGGQRYTFGSGTRLTVV.